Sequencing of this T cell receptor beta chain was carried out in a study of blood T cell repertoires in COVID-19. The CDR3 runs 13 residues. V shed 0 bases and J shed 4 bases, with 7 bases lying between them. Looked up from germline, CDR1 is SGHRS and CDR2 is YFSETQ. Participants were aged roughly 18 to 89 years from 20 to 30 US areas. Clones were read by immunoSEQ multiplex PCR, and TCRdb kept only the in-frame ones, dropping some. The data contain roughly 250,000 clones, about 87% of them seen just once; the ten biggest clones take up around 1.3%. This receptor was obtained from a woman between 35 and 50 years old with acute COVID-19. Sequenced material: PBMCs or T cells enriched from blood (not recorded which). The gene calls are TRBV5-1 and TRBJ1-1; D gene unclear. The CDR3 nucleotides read TGCGCCAGCAGCTTGGATTCCGGCACTGAAGCTTTCTTT. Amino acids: CASSLDSGTEAFF.